This T cell receptor beta chain was identified during a study of type 1 regulatory T cells. Across the whole study: An in vitro protocol generated T-allo10, a Tr1-enriched, alloantigen-specific CD4 T cell product.

TCRdb processed the reads anew with MiXCR; each CDR3 protein has one entry. The sample has around 88,000 distinct CDR3 sequences; about 28% are singletons. Trimming cost V 0 bases and J 3 bases, with 7 bases left between them. Germline values: CDR1 SGHRS, CDR2 YFSETQ. The CDR3 has 13 residues. By share of the sample, this clonotype is medium-sized (0.01 to 0.1%). What was sequenced was CD4+ T cells, either the whole sample or a sorted fraction (not recorded which). The chain recombines TRBV5-1 with TRBJ2-7; no clear D. The TCR sequence derives from a human donor in good health. The CDR3 loop is CASSLGPLYEQYF. CDR3 coding DNA: TGCGCCAGCAGCTTGGGACCGCTCTACGAGCAGTACTTC.